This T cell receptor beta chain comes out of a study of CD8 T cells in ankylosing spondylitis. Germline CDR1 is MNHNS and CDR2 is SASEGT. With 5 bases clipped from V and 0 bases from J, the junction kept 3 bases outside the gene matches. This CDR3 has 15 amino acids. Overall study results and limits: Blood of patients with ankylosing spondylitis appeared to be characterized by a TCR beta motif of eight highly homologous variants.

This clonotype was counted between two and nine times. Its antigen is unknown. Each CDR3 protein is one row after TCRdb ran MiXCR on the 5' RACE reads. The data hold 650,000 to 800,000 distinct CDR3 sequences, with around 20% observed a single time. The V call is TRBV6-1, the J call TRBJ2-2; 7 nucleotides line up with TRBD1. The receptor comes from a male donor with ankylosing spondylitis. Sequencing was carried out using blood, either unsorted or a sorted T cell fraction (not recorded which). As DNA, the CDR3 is TGTGCCAGCAGTCGGACAGGACCGAACACCGGGGAGCTGTTTTTT. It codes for CASSRTGPNTGELFF.